Described below is a single TCR beta chain sequence and its context. What it binds is not known. The entry originates in a study of OX40 agonist ivuxolimab in advanced cancers. Study-level findings and limits: Relative to CD4+ cells, CD8+ T cells on average had more expanded clones.

Using immunoSEQ multiplex PCR, the repertoire was profiled, and TCRdb retains in-frame clones only, with some absent. The sample yields approximately 80,000 clones, roughly 87% seen once. Germline trimming cut 0 bases from V and 0 bases from J; bases unmatched to any gene: 4. The CDR3 totals 16 residues. Per the germline V gene, CDR1 is MNHEY and CDR2 is SVGAGI. This rearrangement joins TRBV6-5 to TRBJ1-2; TRBD1 matches 7 bases. The starting material was CD4+ or CD8+ T cells sorted from blood, obtained in a trial of the OX40 agonist ivuxolimab. The TCR originated in an adult with an advanced solid tumor such as melanoma, head and neck, liver or kidney cancer. Here the CDR3 DNA reads TGTGCCAGCAGTTACTCGGGGACAGAGCCTAACTATGGCTACACCTTC. It specifies CASSYSGTEPNYGYTF.